Listed below are T cell receptor beta chains from one sample, sequenced in a study of human T cells and chemical hapten exposure. TCRdb reprocessed the RACE reads via MiXCR and lists one record per CDR3 protein. The profile shows 190,000 or so distinct CDR3 sequences, more than 25% of them singletons. This specimen consisted of whole blood, obtained in connection with sensitization to the hapten diphenylcyclopropenone (DPC). The receptors derive from a woman aged 30 to 39 with alopecia areata. Some clones in this sample may be carry-over from other donors' samples. The CDR3 runs from the conserved cysteine through the conserved F or W. D genes are given only for firm matches. Clone size is shown for a subset of rows, as once, few, many or a class of expanded clone.

cdr3_aa,cdr3_nt,clone_size,d_call,v_call,j_call
CASSYSTPTMGDYGYTF,TGTGCCAGCAGTTACTCGACCCCGACGATGGGGGACTATGGCTACACCTTC,few,.,TRBV6-5,TRBJ1-2
CASSEWDRGNEKLFF,TGTGCCAGCAGTGAATGGGACAGGGGGAATGAAAAACTGTTTTTT,.,TRBD1,TRBV6-1,TRBJ1-4
CASSVDRDANEKLFF,TGTGCCAGCAGCGTCGACAGGGATGCTAATGAAAAACTGTTTTTT,.,TRBD1,TRBV5-6,TRBJ1-4
CSVLTGTSHQETQYF,TGCAGCGTCCTTACCGGGACATCCCACCAAGAGACCCAGTACTTC,.,.,TRBV29-1,TRBJ2-5
CASSQPLGLGYEQYF,TGTGCCAGCAGCCAACCATTAGGTTTGGGCTACGAGCAGTACTTC,few,.,TRBV4-2,TRBJ2-7
CSARDQFRAYMDFF,TGCAGTGCTAGAGATCAGTTTAGAGCATATATGGATTTCTTT,.,.,TRBV20-1,TRBJ1-1
CASSYGDPNEQYF,TGTGCCAGCAGTTACGGGGACCCCAACGAGCAGTACTTC,few,.,TRBV6-2/TRBV6-3,TRBJ2-7
CSVSFVGSTDTQYF,TGCAGCGTTTCGTTCGTGGGTAGCACAGATACGCAGTATTTT,few,.,TRBV29-1,TRBJ2-3
CASSLRTNNEQFF,TGTGCCAGCAGCTTGAGGACTAACAATGAGCAGTTCTTC,few,.,TRBV11-2,TRBJ2-1
CSVDRGLNTEAFF,TGCAGCGTCGACAGGGGGCTGAACACTGAAGCTTTCTTT,.,TRBD1,TRBV29-1,TRBJ1-1
CASSPAPGTASYEQYF,TGTGCCAGCAGTCCGGCCCCAGGGACTGCCTCCTACGAGCAGTACTTC,.,.,TRBV7-9,TRBJ2-7
CASSLRRGTEAFF,TGTGCCAGCAGTTTAAGAAGGGGCACTGAAGCTTTCTTT,few,.,TRBV27,TRBJ1-1
CASSLDVGSSGRAYEQYF,TGCGCCAGCAGCTTGGACGTCGGTTCCAGCGGGAGGGCCTACGAGCAGTACTTC,.,TRBD2,TRBV5-1,TRBJ2-7
CSAKPGTGHDGYTF,TGCAGTGCTAAACCCGGGACAGGGCACGATGGCTACACCTTC,few,TRBD1,TRBV20-1,TRBJ1-2
CATSRRGGGSYNEQFF,TGTGCCACCAGCAGGAGGGGGGGAGGGTCCTACAATGAGCAGTTCTTC,.,.,TRBV15,TRBJ2-1
CASRLVGGEVSYNEQFF,TGTGCAAGTCGCTTAGTGGGGGGCGAAGTTTCCTACAATGAGCAGTTCTTC,.,.,TRBV12-2,TRBJ2-1
CASSLGSGTGHNSPLHF,TGTGCCAGCAGCTTAGGCTCCGGGACAGGGCATAATTCACCCCTCCACTTT,few,TRBD1,TRBV7-9,TRBJ1-6
CASTRVNTEAFF,TGTGCCAGCACCCGGGTGAACACTGAAGCTTTCTTT,few,.,TRBV12-3/TRBV12-4,TRBJ1-1
CASSPALLGITDTQYF,TGCGCCAGCAGCCCGGCATTGCTCGGGATCACAGATACGCAGTATTTT,few,.,TRBV5-1,TRBJ2-3
CASSPSTPGTDTQYF,TGTGCCAGCAGCCCGAGCACCCCTGGCACAGATACGCAGTATTTT,.,.,TRBV7-2,TRBJ2-3
CSAPGRINTEAFF,TGCAGTGCCCCGGGACGGATAAACACTGAAGCTTTCTTT,once,.,TRBV20-1,TRBJ1-1
CASSQSLEDFYEQYF,TGCGCCAGCAGCCAAAGCTTAGAGGACTTCTACGAGCAGTACTTC,.,.,TRBV4-3,TRBJ2-7
CASSQAASHETQYF,TGTGCCAGCAGCCAAGCCGCTTCTCACGAGACCCAGTACTTC,.,.,TRBV4-2,TRBJ2-5
CASSESTVLEAFF,TGTGCCAGCAGTGAATCGACAGTCCTCGAAGCTTTCTTT,.,.,TRBV2,TRBJ1-1
CASSPSTASYGYTF,TGTGCCAGCAGTCCGTCGACGGCAAGCTATGGCTACACCTTC,once,.,TRBV6-5,TRBJ1-2
CASSFMAGWAEQFF,TGTGCCAGCAGTTTTATGGCGGGATGGGCTGAGCAGTTCTTC,.,.,TRBV12-3/TRBV12-4,TRBJ2-1
CASSAPGWRDSPLHF,TGTGCCAGCAGTGCTCCAGGGTGGCGGGATTCACCCCTCCACTTT,.,.,TRBV2,TRBJ1-6
CASSFVRVMGTEAFF,TGTGCCAGCAGTTTCGTGAGGGTAATGGGGACTGAAGCTTTCTTT,few,.,TRBV28,TRBJ1-1
CASSQRSASYNEQFF,TGTGCCAGCAGCCAACGGTCGGCGTCCTACAATGAGCAGTTCTTC,.,.,TRBV14,TRBJ2-1
CSVDVTGGSYNEQFF,TGCAGCGTTGACGTGACAGGGGGCTCCTACAATGAGCAGTTCTTC,.,TRBD1,TRBV29-1,TRBJ2-1
CATTANTGELFF,TGTGCCACCACGGCGAACACCGGGGAGCTGTTTTTT,few,.,TRBV28,TRBJ2-2
CASSQDLGVGNEQFF,TGTGCCAGCAGCCAAGATCTTGGGGTTGGCAATGAGCAGTTCTTC,.,.,TRBV14,TRBJ2-1
CASSLLGRDSDTQYF,TGTGCCAGCAGTTTATTAGGCAGAGACTCAGATACGCAGTATTTT,.,.,TRBV28,TRBJ2-3
CASSPLKWGEKETQYF,TGTGCCAGCAGCCCTTTGAAGTGGGGAGAAAAAGAGACCCAGTACTTC,.,.,TRBV7-2,TRBJ2-5
CASSAGQGDQPQHF,TGTGCCAGCAGTGCTGGACAGGGGGATCAGCCCCAGCATTTT,few,TRBD1,TRBV28,TRBJ1-5
CASSYPQGAGGTSGTVQYF,TGTGCCAGCAGTTACCCACAGGGGGCTGGGGGGACTAGCGGGACGGTGCAGTATTTT,.,TRBD2,TRBV6-2/TRBV6-3,TRBJ2-3
CASSSSPDRGSYNEQFF,TGTGCCAGCAGCTCGTCCCCCGACAGGGGATCCTACAATGAGCAGTTCTTC,few,TRBD1,TRBV11-3,TRBJ2-1
CASSFGQGSNYGYTF,TGTGCCAGCAGCTTCGGACAGGGATCTAACTATGGCTACACCTTC,.,TRBD1,TRBV11-2,TRBJ1-2
CSVEQGVSYGYTF,TGCAGCGTTGAACAGGGCGTCTCGTATGGCTACACCTTC,.,.,TRBV29-1,TRBJ1-2
CASSPSGGVGQPQHF,TGTGCCAGTAGTCCCTCGGGGGGGGTTGGTCAGCCCCAGCATTTT,.,.,TRBV19,TRBJ1-5
CASSVDPYEQYF,TGTGCCAGCAGCGTGGACCCCTACGAGCAGTACTTC,.,.,TRBV7-9,TRBJ2-7
CSISFGTGQPQHF,TGCAGTATTTCATTTGGGACGGGGCAGCCCCAGCATTTT,few,.,TRBV29-1,TRBJ1-5
CASSFQGSGELFF,TGCGCCAGCAGCTTCCAAGGGTCCGGGGAGCTGTTTTTT,few,.,TRBV5-1,TRBJ2-2